What follows are 30 T cell receptor beta chains derived from one specimen sequenced in a study of T-cell memory formation after mild COVID-19. TCRdb reanalysed the 5' RACE reads using MiXCR and keeps one entry per CDR3 protein. The profile covers about 190,000 distinct CDR3 sequences, with 25% to 35% appearing a single time and about 10% taken by the ten largest. Specimen: PBMCs or a T cell subset sorted from them (not recorded which). Every receptor here comes from an adult woman who had mild COVID-19 (a few samples of this study predate the infection). Cell type and time point are not known.

This clonotype was detected many times. The chain carries TRBV13 and TRBJ1-1; TRBD1 might be the D (5 bases). This CDR3 is 12 amino acids long. V was trimmed by 5 bases and J by 11 bases, leaving 15 bases between them. From germline, CDR1 is PRHDT and CDR2 FYEKMQ (reference sequence). The CDR3 is CASSLSGTGAFF. The CDR3 nucleotides read TGTGCCAGCAGCCTATCAGGGACCGGTGCTTTCTTT.

This rearrangement joins TRBV29-1 to TRBJ2-7, with D maybe TRBD2 (6 bases). Germline V lookup: CDR1 SQVTM, CDR2 ANQGSEA. The CDR3 loop spans 13 amino acids. V gave up 0 bases and J gave up 3 bases, with 9 bases separating them. The DNA of the CDR3 is TGCAGCGTTGAAGATCGGGGGAACTACGAGCAGTACTTC. Translating it yields CSVEDRGNYEQYF.

The chain has TRBV5-1 and TRBJ2-7; D is unclear. The CDR3 runs 13 residues. The germline CDR1 and CDR2 sequences are SGHRS and YFSETQ. Trimming shortened V by 3 bases and J by 0 bases, and 7 bases separated the two germline ends. The CDR3 sequence: CASSYGPSYEQYF. The CDR3, as DNA: TGCGCCAGCAGCTACGGACCCTCCTACGAGCAGTACTTC.

The chain uses TRBV5-1 and TRBJ1-1; TRBD1 agrees at 9 bases. The CDR3 extends over 14 amino acids. Trimming at V came to 4 bases and at J to 7 bases, leaving 8 bases not matched to a gene. Germline assignment: CDR1 SGHRS and CDR2 YFSETQ. The CDR3 DNA is TGCGCCAGCAGCATCGGACAGGGGAGGGGTGAAGCTTTCTTT. The encoded protein is CASSIGQGRGEAFF.

The genes are TRBV4-3 and TRBJ2-5; D may correspond to TRBD1 or TRBD2 (7 bases each). V lost 4 bases and J lost 5, with 11 bases in between. Germline-derived CDR1 and CDR2 are LGHNA and YSLEER. This CDR3 is built from 13 residues. In DNA form, the CDR3 reads TGCGCCAGCAGCCCGCAGGGGGGGGAGACCCAGTACTTC. It encodes CASSPQGGETQYF.

V and J are TRBV12-3 or TRBV12-4 and TRBJ2-7; D is perhaps TRBD2 (6 bases). This CDR3 comprises 15 residues. V lost 6 bases and J lost 4, with 19 bases in between. The CDR3 region is CASSPGRDGRYEQYF. DNA of the CDR3: TGTGCCAGCAGCCCCGGGCGGGACGGACGGTACGAGCAGTACTTC.

In its sample, this clonotype was seen many times. This chain links TRBV11-2 with TRBJ2-1; D possibly corresponds to TRBD1 (6 bases). The CDR3 is 16 amino acids. CDR1 is SGHAT, CDR2 FQNNGV, per germline. Trimming left V 5 bases short and J 1 base short, with 15 bases between. In DNA, the CDR3 is TGTGCCAGCAGCGCCAGGGGCGGGTTTTCCTACAATGAGCAGTTCTTC. Encoded protein: CASSARGGFSYNEQFF.

This clonotype was seen a handful of times. This sequence joins TRBV29-1 and TRBJ1-2; 7 bases agree with TRBD1. Germline V CDR1 and CDR2: SQVTM, ANQGSEA. Unmatched junction bases numbered 6, after V lost 6 bases and J lost 2 bases. The CDR3 consists of 13 residues. This chain's CDR3 is CSVERGGNYGYTF. CDR3 in DNA: TGCAGCGTGGAGAGAGGGGGCAACTATGGCTACACCTTC.

This clonotype was seen many times. The genes are TRBV5-6 and TRBJ2-7, with TRBD2 matching 7 bases. Germline assignment: CDR1 SGHDT and CDR2 YYEEEE. The CDR3 runs 11 residues. V was pared by 2 bases and J by 7 bases, with 0 bases of the junction left unmatched. As DNA, the CDR3 is TGTGCCAGCAGCTTAGCGGGAGAGCAGTACTTC. Its protein product is CASSLAGEQYF.

There are a few counts of this clonotype. CDR3 nucleotide sequence: TGTGCCAGCAGTCGAAGGGGGGTACCCTACGAGCAGTACTTC. Encoded protein: CASSRRGVPYEQYF. This chain uses TRBV28 with TRBJ2-7; D is perhaps TRBD1 or TRBD2 (6 bases each). This CDR3 is 14 amino acids long. Germline V gene lookup returns CDR1 MDHEN and CDR2 SYDVKM. V was trimmed by 5 bases and J by 2 bases, leaving 13 bases between them. Complete variable domain (other parts from reference TRBV28 and TRBJ2-7): DVKVTQSSRYLVKRTGEKVFLECVQDMDHENMFWYRQDPGLGLRLIYFSYDVKMKEKGDIPEGYSVSREKKERFSLILESASTNQTSMYLCASSRRGVPYEQYFGPGTRLTVT.

The sample holds a few counts of this clonotype. CDR3 sequence: CASSYIRQHTEAFF. In DNA form, the CDR3 reads TGTGCCAGCAGTTATATAAGGCAGCACACTGAAGCTTTCTTT. The chain joins TRBV6-5 to TRBJ1-1; D unclear. Germline lookup yields CDR1 MNHEY and CDR2 SVGAGI. The CDR3 runs to 14 residues. The germline V and J ends were trimmed by 3 bases and 3 bases, with 11 bases remaining between them.

The V gene is TRBV5-5, the J gene TRBJ2-1; 11 bases fit TRBD2. Trimming removed 0 bases from V and 4 bases from J; junction bases left unmatched: 3. Per the germline V gene, CDR1 is SGHKS and CDR2 is YYEKEE (reference sequence). This CDR3 is 16 amino acids long. In DNA, the CDR3 is TGTGCCAGCAGCTTGGCGAGACTAGCGGGGTACAATGAGCAGTTCTTC. Amino acid sequence: CASSLARLAGYNEQFF. Using reference TRBV5-5 and TRBJ2-1 for the parts outside the CDR3, the full variable domain is DAGVTQSPTHLIKTRGQQVTLRCSPISGHKSVSWYQQVLGQGPQFIFQYYEKEERGRGNFPDRFSARQFPNYSSELNVNALLLGDSALYLCASSLARLAGYNEQFFGPGTRLTVL.

This rearrangement joins TRBV6-6 to TRBJ2-7; D uncertain. This CDR3 is 12 amino acids long. Trimming shortened V by 0 bases and J by 7 bases, and 7 bases separated the two germline ends. Looked up from germline, CDR1 is MNHNY and CDR2 is SVGAGI (reference sequence). CDR3 nucleotides: TGTGCCAGCAGTTACTCGGCGAAGGAGCAGTACTTC. Translated, it gives CASSYSAKEQYF.

The chain is built from TRBV29-1 and TRBJ2-2, with a possible D match to TRBD2 (5 bases). The germline V and J ends were trimmed by 5 bases and 3 bases, with 13 bases remaining between them. Germline assignment: CDR1 SQVTM and CDR2 ANQGSEA. This CDR3 region has 14 residues. The CDR3 is CSVREGLYTGELFF. DNA for the CDR3: TGCAGCGTTCGAGAGGGCCTTTACACCGGGGAGCTGTTTTTT.

V usage is TRBV15 and J usage is TRBJ1-1; D is unresolved. Germline CDR1 LNHNV, CDR2 YYDKDF (reference sequence). V gave up 4 bases and J gave up 6 bases, with 18 bases separating them. The CDR3 contains 15 residues. The CDR3 loop is CATSKEVGRMAEAFF. CDR3 bases: TGTGCCACCAGCAAAGAGGTCGGGCGTATGGCTGAAGCTTTCTTT.

The chain uses TRBV9 and TRBJ2-3; no reliable D call. The CDR3 has 15 residues. The V gene's germline CDR1 is SGDLS and CDR2 YYNGEE. V was shortened by 2 bases and J by 0 bases, with 10 bases between the two germline ends. For the CDR3, the DNA is TGTGCCAGCAGCGTCGATGGCGGAAGCACAGATACGCAGTATTTT. It specifies CASSVDGGSTDTQYF.

As DNA, the CDR3 is TGCAGCGTTGGCCGGGACAGGGGTTCTGGGGCCAACGTCCTGACTTTC. This gives the protein CSVGRDRGSGANVLTF. V is TRBV29-1 and J is TRBJ2-6; 10 bases agree with TRBD1. Germline V lookup: CDR1 SQVTM, CDR2 ANQGSEA. The CDR3 is 16 residues long. V lost 4 bases, J lost 1 base, and 4 bases stayed unmatched. Variable domain in full (rest from reference TRBV29-1 and TRBJ2-6): SAVISQKPSRDICQRGTSLTIQCQVDSQVTMMFWYRQQPGQSLTLIATANQGSEATYESGFVIDKFPISRPNLTFSTLTVSNMSPEDSSIYLCSVGRDRGSGANVLTFGAGSRLTVL.

This clonotype has a handful of counts. V is TRBV7-8 and J is TRBJ1-5; 7 bases agree with TRBD1. This CDR3 is 14 amino acids long. CDR1 is SGHVS, CDR2 FQNEAQ, per germline. Germline trimming cut 5 bases from V and 2 bases from J; bases unmatched to any gene: 3. CDR3 nucleotide sequence: TGTGCCAGCAGCATCGACAGGGGCAATCAGCCCCAGCATTTT. Amino acids: CASSIDRGNQPQHF.

The V call is TRBV2, the J call TRBJ1-5; D unresolved. The CDR3 is 13 residues long. CDR1 and CDR2 (germline): SNHLY, FYNNEI. The V gene lost 6 bases and the J gene lost 5 bases, with 11 bases spanning the gap. The CDR3, as DNA: TGTGCCAGCAGGCCAAGCCTCGATCAGCCCCAGCATTTT. Encoded protein: CASRPSLDQPQHF.

The genes are TRBV2 and TRBJ2-7, with D maybe TRBD1 (6 bases). The V gene lost 8 bases and the J gene lost 6 bases, with 11 bases spanning the gap. The CDR3 totals 11 residues. CDR1 and CDR2 (germline): SNHLY, FYNNEI. CDR3: CASLRQAEQYF. The CDR3, as DNA: TGTGCCAGCCTCCGACAGGCCGAGCAGTACTTC.

The chain links TRBV25-1 to TRBJ2-3, with D unclear. V lost 4 bases to trimming and J lost 1 base, with 9 bases between them. Germline assignment: CDR1 MGHDK and CDR2 SYGVNS. This CDR3 has 14 residues. CDR3 amino acids: CASSGPNGTDTQYF. The CDR3 coding sequence is TGTGCCAGCAGTGGACCGAACGGCACAGATACGCAGTATTTT.

The chain links TRBV4-2 to TRBJ1-4; no clear D. This CDR3 has 17 amino acids. The V gene lost 4 bases and the J gene lost 0 bases, with 15 bases spanning the gap. Germline lookup yields CDR1 LGHNA and CDR2 YNFKEQ. CDR3 sequence reads: CASSPDPGSATNEKLFF. CDR3 DNA sequence: TGTGCCAGCAGCCCCGACCCGGGCAGTGCAACTAATGAAAAACTGTTTTTT.

The chain has TRBV7-9 and TRBJ2-5, with D tentatively TRBD1 (5 bases). V lost 5 bases to trimming and J lost 9 bases, with 16 bases between them. The CDR3 loop spans 13 amino acids. Germline V gene lookup returns CDR1 SEHNR and CDR2 FQNEAQ (reference sequence). In DNA, the CDR3 is TGTGCCAGCAGCCCTGGACCGGTAGGGGCCCAGTACTTC. Encoded protein: CASSPGPVGAQYF. The full variable domain, its missing parts supplied by reference TRBV7-9 and TRBJ2-5, is DTGVSQNPRHKITKRGQNVTFRCDPISEHNRLYWYRQTLGQGPEFLTYFQNEAQLEKSRLLSDRFSAERPKGSFSTLEIQRTEQGDSAMYLCASSPGPVGAQYFGPGTRLLVL.

This clonotype was seen ten or more times. CDR3 nucleotides: TGTGCCACCAGTGACCAGACGGTAAACATTCAGTACTTC. Amino acid sequence: CATSDQTVNIQYF. The rearrangement joins TRBV24-1 to TRBJ2-4; D is undetermined. The CDR3 sequence is 13 residues long. Germline V CDR1 and CDR2: KGHDR, SFDVKD. Trimming removed 4 bases at V and 6 bases at J, with 9 bases between.

This chain links TRBV5-1 with TRBJ2-7, with 9 bases aligning to TRBD1. CDR1 SGHRS and CDR2 YFSETQ come from the germline V gene. The CDR3 totals 14 residues. V shed 2 bases and J 2 bases; nucleotides not matched to a gene: 2. The DNA of the CDR3 is TGCGCCAGCAGCTTCAGGGACAGGGCCTACGAGCAGTACTTC. Its translation: CASSFRDRAYEQYF.

This clonotype was counted only a few times. The V gene is TRBV20-1, the J gene TRBJ1-5; maybe TRBD1 (5 bases). Germline lookup yields CDR1 DFQATT and CDR2 SNEGSKA (reference sequence). V gave up 3 bases and J gave up 6 bases, with 15 bases separating them. The CDR3 length is 14 residues. CDR3 sequence (DNA): TGCAGTGCTAGTGACAGTGGGTTCACTCAGCCCCAGCATTTT. This encodes CSASDSGFTQPQHF.

The chain has TRBV15 and TRBJ1-4; 9 positions match TRBD1. The V segment lost 9 bases and the J segment 7 bases; nucleotides outside the gene matches: 9. The CDR3 runs 14 residues. CDR1 is LNHNV, CDR2 YYDKDF, per germline (reference sequence). CDR3 sequence (DNA): TGTGCCACGGGGCTGGGACAGGGCGGTGAAAAACTGTTTTTT. This sequence encodes CATGLGQGGEKLFF.

This clonotype was seen only a few times. This chain joins TRBV4-1 and TRBJ2-7; 9 nucleotides line up with TRBD2. Germline lookup yields CDR1 MGHRA and CDR2 YSYEKL. The length of the CDR3 is 15 residues. Losses at the gene ends were 2 bases for V and 3 bases for J; bases not matched to a gene: 5. For the CDR3, the DNA is TGCGCCAGCAGCCAACTACTAGCGGGTGTCTACGAGCAGTACTTC. Protein product: CASSQLLAGVYEQYF.

The chain recombines TRBV20-1 with TRBJ2-7; 9 bases line up with TRBD1. Trimming took 6 bases from V and 4 from J; bases not matched to a gene: 7. This CDR3 is built from 13 residues. Germline V gene lookup returns CDR1 DFQATT and CDR2 SNEGSKA (reference sequence). CDR3 protein: CSADPGQGYEQYF. As DNA, the CDR3 is TGCAGTGCCGATCCGGGACAGGGTTACGAGCAGTACTTC.

The chain's CDR3 is CASSPAAQNTYEQYF. The CDR3 DNA follows: TGTGCCAGCAGCCCCGCAGCGCAAAATACCTACGAGCAGTACTTC. The rearrangement uses TRBV12-3 or TRBV12-4 and TRBJ2-7, with D uncertain. V was cut by 6 bases and J by 2 bases, with 17 bases left in between. The CDR3 sequence is 15 residues long.